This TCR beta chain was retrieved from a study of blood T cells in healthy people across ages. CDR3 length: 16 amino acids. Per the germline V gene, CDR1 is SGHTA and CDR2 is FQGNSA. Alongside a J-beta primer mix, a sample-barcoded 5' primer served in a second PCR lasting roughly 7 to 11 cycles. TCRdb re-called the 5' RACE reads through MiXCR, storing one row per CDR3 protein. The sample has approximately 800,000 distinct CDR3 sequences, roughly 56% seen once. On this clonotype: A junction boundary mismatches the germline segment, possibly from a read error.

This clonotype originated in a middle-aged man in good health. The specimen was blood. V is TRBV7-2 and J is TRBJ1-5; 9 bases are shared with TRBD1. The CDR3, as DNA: TGTGCCAGCAGCTTAGCGCTAGGACAGGGGAGTCAGTCCCAGCATTTT. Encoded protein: CASSLALGQGSQSQHF.